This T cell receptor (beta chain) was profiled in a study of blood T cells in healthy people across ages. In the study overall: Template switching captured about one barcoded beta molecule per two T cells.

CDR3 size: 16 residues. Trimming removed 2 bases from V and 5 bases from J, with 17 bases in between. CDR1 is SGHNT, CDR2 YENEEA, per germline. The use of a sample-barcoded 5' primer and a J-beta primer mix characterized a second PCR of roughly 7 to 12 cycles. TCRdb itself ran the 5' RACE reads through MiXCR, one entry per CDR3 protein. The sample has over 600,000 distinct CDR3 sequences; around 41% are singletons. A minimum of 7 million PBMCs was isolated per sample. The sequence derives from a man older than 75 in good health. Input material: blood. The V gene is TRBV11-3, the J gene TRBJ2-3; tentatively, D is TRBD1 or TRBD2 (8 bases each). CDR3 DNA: TGTGCCAGCAGCTTAACGGGCGGGGGGACAGGAGATACGCAGTATTTT. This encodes CASSLTGGGTGDTQYF. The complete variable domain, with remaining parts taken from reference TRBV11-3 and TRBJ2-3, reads EAGVVQSPRYKIIEKKQPVAFWCNPISGHNTLYWYLQNLGQGPELLIRYENEEAVDDSQLPKDRFSAERLKGVDSTLKIQPAELGDSAVYLCASSLTGGGTGDTQYFGPGTRLTVL.